The entry below describes one TCR beta chain. As yet, its antigen is unknown. These data originate in a study of T cells in pancreatic ductal adenocarcinoma. Study-wide results and limits: Compared with tumor, blood showed more total productive templates and around 8-fold more clonotypes. No significant tumor-blood clonality difference; means were about 0.1 and 0.065. Comparisons of tumor and blood clonality may show falsely lower tumor diversity.

The table came from immunoSEQ multiplex PCR; TCRdb's copy has only in-frame clones and leaves some out. The data contain thousands of clones, less than 75% of them singletons. No neoadjuvant therapy was given to the selected pancreatic ductal adenocarcinoma patients before their surgery. Trimming cost V 9 bases and J 7 bases, with 19 bases left between them. Germline values: CDR1 MNHNS, CDR2 SASEGT. This CDR3 comprises 15 residues. This sequence originates from a human donor with pancreatic ductal adenocarcinoma. Sequencing used pancreatic tumor tissue. The V and J genes are TRBV6-1 and TRBJ1-6; the D gene is possibly TRBD1 (5 bases). The CDR3 bases are TGTGCCAGTGGCCGCGGGGCGGAGGAAAATTCACCCCTCCACTTT. Translating gives CASGRGAEENSPLHF.